This TCR beta chain was documented in a study of memory CD4+ T cells and cytomegalovirus serostatus. Trimming removed 3 bases at V and 9 bases at J, with 18 bases between. This CDR3 is 15 amino acids long. CDR1 and CDR2 (germline): LNHNV, YYDKDF (reference sequence). Single viable CD3+CD4+CD8-CD45RO+ cells were sorted as the memory CD4+ T cells. The repertoire was sequenced with immunoSEQ multiplex PCR; TCRdb's copy has only in-frame clones and lacks some. The table has tens of thousands of clones, 76% seen once; the top ten hold about 2.1%. Sequencing was carried out using memory CD4+ T cells from blood. This receptor was obtained from an adult in good health and CMV-seronegative. The V gene is TRBV15, the J gene TRBJ2-1; TRBD2 is a possible D gene (6 bases). DNA of the CDR3: TGTGCCACCAGCAGGGAGGGATTGGGGTGGGGTGAGCAGTTCTTC. Its translation is CATSREGLGWGEQFF.